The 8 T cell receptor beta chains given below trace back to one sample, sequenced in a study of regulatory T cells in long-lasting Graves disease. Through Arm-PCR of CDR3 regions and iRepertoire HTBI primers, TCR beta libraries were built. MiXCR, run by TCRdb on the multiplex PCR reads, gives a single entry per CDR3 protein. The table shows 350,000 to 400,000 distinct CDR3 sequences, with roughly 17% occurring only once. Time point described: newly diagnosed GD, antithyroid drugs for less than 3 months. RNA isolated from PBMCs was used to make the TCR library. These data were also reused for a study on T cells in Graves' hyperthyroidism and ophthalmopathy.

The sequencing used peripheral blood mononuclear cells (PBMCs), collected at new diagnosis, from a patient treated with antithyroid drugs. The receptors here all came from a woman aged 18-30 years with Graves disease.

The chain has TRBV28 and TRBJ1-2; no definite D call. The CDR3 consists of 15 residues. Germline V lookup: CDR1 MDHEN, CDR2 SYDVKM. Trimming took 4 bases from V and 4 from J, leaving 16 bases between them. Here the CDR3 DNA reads TGTGCCAGCAGTTCTAATAAACGCGCTGCCTATGGCTACACCTTC. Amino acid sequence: CASSSNKRAAYGYTF.

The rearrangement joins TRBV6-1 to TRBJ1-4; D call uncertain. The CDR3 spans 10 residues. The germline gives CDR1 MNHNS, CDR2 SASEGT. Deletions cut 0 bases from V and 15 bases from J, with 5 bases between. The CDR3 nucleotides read TGTGCCAGCAGTGAAGCGCAGGTGTTTTTT. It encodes CASSEAQVFF.

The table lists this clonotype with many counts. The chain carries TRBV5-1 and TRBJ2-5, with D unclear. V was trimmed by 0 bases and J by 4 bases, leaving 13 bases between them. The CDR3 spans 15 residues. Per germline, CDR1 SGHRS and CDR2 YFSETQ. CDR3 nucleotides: TGCGCCAGCAGCTTGGGTTCTCCCTTAAGAGAGACCCAGTACTTC. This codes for CASSLGSPLRETQYF.

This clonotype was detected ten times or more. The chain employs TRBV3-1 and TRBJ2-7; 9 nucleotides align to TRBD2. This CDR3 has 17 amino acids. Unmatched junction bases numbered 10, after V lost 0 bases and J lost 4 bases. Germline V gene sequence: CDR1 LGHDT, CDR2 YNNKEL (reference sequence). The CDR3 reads CASSQDQMASGIYEQYF. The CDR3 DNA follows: TGTGCCAGCAGCCAAGATCAAATGGCTAGCGGGATATACGAGCAGTACTTC.

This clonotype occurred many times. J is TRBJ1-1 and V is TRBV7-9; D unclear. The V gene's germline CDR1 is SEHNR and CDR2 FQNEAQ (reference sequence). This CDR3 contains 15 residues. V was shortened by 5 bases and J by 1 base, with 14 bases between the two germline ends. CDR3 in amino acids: CASSPISPGNTEAFF. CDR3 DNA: TGTGCCAGCAGCCCCATCTCTCCTGGGAACACTGAAGCTTTCTTT. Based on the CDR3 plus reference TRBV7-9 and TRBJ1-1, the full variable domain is DTGVSQNPRHKITKRGQNVTFRCDPISEHNRLYWYRQTLGQGPEFLTYFQNEAQLEKSRLLSDRFSAERPKGSFSTLEIQRTEQGDSAMYLCASSPISPGNTEAFFGQGTRLTVV.

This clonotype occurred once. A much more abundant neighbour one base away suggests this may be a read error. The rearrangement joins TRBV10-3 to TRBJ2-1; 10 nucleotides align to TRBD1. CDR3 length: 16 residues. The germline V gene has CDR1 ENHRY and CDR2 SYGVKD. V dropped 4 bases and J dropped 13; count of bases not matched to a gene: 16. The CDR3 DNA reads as TGTGCCATCAGTGGAAGGACAGGGGGAATTCAAGAGACCCAGTTCTTC. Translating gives CAISGRTGGIQETQFF.

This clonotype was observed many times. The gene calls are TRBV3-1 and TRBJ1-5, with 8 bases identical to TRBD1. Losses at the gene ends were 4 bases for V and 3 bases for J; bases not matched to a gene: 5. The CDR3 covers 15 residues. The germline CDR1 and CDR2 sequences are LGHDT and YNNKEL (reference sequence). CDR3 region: CASSRDRGYNQPQHF. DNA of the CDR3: TGTGCCAGCAGCCGAGACAGGGGTTACAATCAGCCCCAGCATTTT.

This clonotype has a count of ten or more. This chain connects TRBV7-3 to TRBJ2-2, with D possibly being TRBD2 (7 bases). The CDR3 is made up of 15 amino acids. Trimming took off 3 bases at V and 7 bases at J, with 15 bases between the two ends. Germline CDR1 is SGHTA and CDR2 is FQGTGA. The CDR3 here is CASSFNGGPGGELFF. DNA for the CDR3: TGTGCCAGCAGCTTTAACGGGGGGCCTGGCGGGGAGCTGTTTTTT.